These T cell receptor beta chains were read from a single sample in a study of blood T cell repertoires in COVID-19. Libraries were prepared by immunoSEQ multiplex PCR; TCRdb keeps only in-frame clonotypes and omits some of them. The sample includes approximately 170,000 clones, 80% to 85% seen only once; the top ten take nearly 8%. Specimen: PBMCs or T cells enriched from blood (not recorded which). The receptors here all came from a woman aged 45-60 years who had recovered from COVID-19. Each CDR3 is given with its conserved first and last residue. Each record gives: V gene, J gene, D gene, clone size, CDR3 protein, CDR3 DNA. D genes are given only for firm matches. For some rows the clone size is stated as once, few or many, or as a class when expanded; others skip it.

v_call: TRBV4-1; j_call: TRBJ2-1; d_call: .; clone_size: .; cdr3_aa: CASSQSGRSSYNEQFF; cdr3_nt: TGCGCCAGCAGCCAAAGTGGGAGGAGCTCCTACAATGAGCAGTTCTTC
v_call: TRBV6-5; j_call: TRBJ2-1; d_call: TRBD2; clone_size: .; cdr3_aa: CASGAGGSSYNEQFF; cdr3_nt: TGTGCCAGTGGAGCGGGGGGGAGCTCCTACAATGAGCAGTTCTTC
v_call: TRBV6-4; j_call: TRBJ1-2; d_call: TRBD1; clone_size: .; cdr3_aa: CASSDTGGRGYTF; cdr3_nt: TGTGCCAGCAGTGACACAGGGGGTCGTGGCTACACCTTC
v_call: TRBV5-1; j_call: TRBJ2-1; d_call: TRBD2; clone_size: .; cdr3_aa: CASSSGLADYNEQFF; cdr3_nt: TGCGCCAGCAGCTCTGGACTAGCAGACTACAATGAGCAGTTCTTC
v_call: TRBV7-9; j_call: TRBJ2-2; d_call: .; clone_size: .; cdr3_aa: CASSLVLPGTGELFF; cdr3_nt: TGTGCCAGCAGCTTAGTCCTTCCGGGGACCGGGGAGCTGTTTTTT
v_call: TRBV28; j_call: TRBJ2-2; d_call: TRBD1; clone_size: .; cdr3_aa: CASSLSVGQGASGELFF; cdr3_nt: TGTGCCAGCAGTTTATCAGTGGGACAGGGGGCATCCGGGGAGCTGTTTTTT
v_call: TRBV19; j_call: TRBJ2-1; d_call: TRBD1; clone_size: .; cdr3_aa: CASRERGQGRNEQFF; cdr3_nt: TGTGCCAGTAGAGAGAGGGGACAGGGACGAAATGAGCAGTTCTTC
v_call: TRBV7-9; j_call: TRBJ2-6; d_call: TRBD1; clone_size: once; cdr3_aa: CASSLMTGLGANVLTF; cdr3_nt: TGTGCCAGCAGCTTAATGACAGGGCTTGGGGCCAACGTCCTGACTTTC
v_call: TRBV9; j_call: TRBJ2-2; d_call: .; clone_size: .; cdr3_aa: CASSSQTGSGELFF; cdr3_nt: TGTGCCAGCAGCTCCCAGACGGGTTCCGGGGAGCTGTTTTTT
v_call: TRBV28; j_call: TRBJ1-2; d_call: TRBD1; clone_size: once; cdr3_aa: CASSLDRDYGYTF; cdr3_nt: TGTGCCAGCAGCCTGGACAGGGACTATGGCTACACCTTC
v_call: TRBV27; j_call: TRBJ1-1; d_call: TRBD1; clone_size: .; cdr3_aa: CASRGAGTGGTEAFF; cdr3_nt: TGTGCCAGCAGGGGGGCCGGGACAGGGGGCACTGAAGCTTTCTTT
v_call: TRBV18; j_call: TRBJ1-1; d_call: .; clone_size: .; cdr3_aa: CASSPSLEAFF; cdr3_nt: TGTGCCAGCTCACCCTCCCTAGAAGCTTTCTTT
v_call: TRBV11-3; j_call: TRBJ2-7; d_call: .; clone_size: .; cdr3_aa: CASSSRQEKEQYF; cdr3_nt: TGTGCCAGCAGCTCAAGACAGGAGAAAGAGCAGTACTTC
v_call: TRBV5-3; j_call: TRBJ2-4; d_call: TRBD2; clone_size: .; cdr3_aa: CARRVYAGGKNIQYF; cdr3_nt: TGTGCCAGAAGAGTATACGCGGGAGGGAAAAACATTCAGTACTTC
v_call: TRBV6-2/TRBV6-3; j_call: TRBJ1-2; d_call: TRBD1; clone_size: few; cdr3_aa: CASSDPRTGPYGYTF; cdr3_nt: TGTGCCAGCAGTGACCCTCGGACAGGCCCCTATGGCTACACCTTC
v_call: TRBV5-6; j_call: TRBJ1-5; d_call: .; clone_size: .; cdr3_aa: CASSLTGIQPQHF; cdr3_nt: TGTGCCAGCAGCTTGACAGGGATTCAGCCCCAGCATTTT
v_call: TRBV28; j_call: TRBJ2-2; d_call: TRBD2; clone_size: .; cdr3_aa: CASGVRGSVSGELFF; cdr3_nt: TGTGCCAGCGGGGTTCGCGGGAGTGTTTCCGGGGAGCTGTTTTTT
v_call: TRBV6-6; j_call: TRBJ2-3; d_call: TRBD2; clone_size: .; cdr3_aa: CASSQLLALAGGTSTDTQYF; cdr3_nt: TGTGCCAGCAGTCAACTCCTTGCACTAGCGGGGGGCACTAGCACAGATACGCAGTATTTT
v_call: TRBV3-1/TRBV3-2; j_call: TRBJ1-1; d_call: .; clone_size: .; cdr3_aa: CASSQDGADTEAFF; cdr3_nt: TGTGCCAGCAGCCAAGATGGTGCGGACACTGAAGCTTTCTTT
v_call: TRBV5-1; j_call: TRBJ1-1; d_call: .; clone_size: .; cdr3_aa: CASSLEMAGFGTEAFF; cdr3_nt: TGCGCCAGCAGCTTGGAGATGGCGGGGTTTGGGACTGAAGCTTTCTTT
v_call: TRBV13; j_call: TRBJ2-2; d_call: TRBD2; clone_size: few; cdr3_aa: CASSLALAMNTGELFF; cdr3_nt: TGTGCCAGCAGCTTAGCACTAGCGATGAACACCGGGGAGCTGTTTTTT
v_call: TRBV10-3; j_call: TRBJ2-5; d_call: TRBD2; clone_size: .; cdr3_aa: CAIREGTSGRETQYF; cdr3_nt: TGTGCCATCAGAGAGGGGACTAGCGGGAGGGAGACCCAGTACTTC
v_call: TRBV6-5; j_call: TRBJ2-7; d_call: .; clone_size: once; cdr3_aa: CASSYSRGVEEQYF; cdr3_nt: TGTGCCAGCAGTTACTCGCGGGGAGTGGAGGAGCAGTACTTC
v_call: TRBV7-9; j_call: TRBJ2-7; d_call: .; clone_size: .; cdr3_aa: CASSLEAQRGYEQYF; cdr3_nt: TGTGCCAGCAGCTTAGAAGCCCAACGGGGCTACGAGCAGTACTTC
v_call: TRBV3-1/TRBV3-2; j_call: TRBJ2-3; d_call: TRBD2; clone_size: few; cdr3_aa: CASSLREGLPYTCSTDTQYF; cdr3_nt: TGTGCCAGCAGCCTTCGGGAGGGCCTCCCCTATACCTGTAGCACAGATACGCAGTATTTT
v_call: TRBV12-3/TRBV12-4; j_call: TRBJ1-3; d_call: TRBD1; clone_size: once; cdr3_aa: CASTLTGRNTIYF; cdr3_nt: TGTGCCAGCACCTTGACAGGGCGCAACACCATATATTTT
v_call: TRBV28; j_call: TRBJ2-1; d_call: TRBD2; clone_size: .; cdr3_aa: CASSVAGTSGSREQFF; cdr3_nt: TGTGCCAGCAGTGTCGCCGGGACTAGCGGGAGTCGCGAGCAGTTCTTC
v_call: TRBV7-2; j_call: TRBJ2-1; d_call: TRBD2; clone_size: .; cdr3_aa: CASSRPSISGGAINNEQFF; cdr3_nt: TGTGCCAGCAGCCGGCCCTCCATTAGCGGGGGGGCCATCAACAATGAGCAGTTCTTC
v_call: TRBV5-5; j_call: TRBJ2-2; d_call: TRBD1; clone_size: .; cdr3_aa: CASSSRTGTGTGELFF; cdr3_nt: TGTGCCAGCAGCTCAAGGACCGGGACAGGGACCGGGGAGCTGTTTTTT
v_call: TRBV7-2; j_call: TRBJ2-7; d_call: TRBD1; clone_size: .; cdr3_aa: CASSLVVTGASYEQYF; cdr3_nt: TGTGCCAGCAGCTTAGTGGTGACAGGGGCCTCCTACGAGCAGTACTTC
v_call: TRBV13; j_call: TRBJ2-1; d_call: .; clone_size: .; cdr3_aa: CASSLIRGSGYNEQFF; cdr3_nt: TGTGCCAGCAGCTTAATCCGGGGTAGTGGGTACAATGAGCAGTTCTTC
v_call: TRBV5-4; j_call: TRBJ1-2; d_call: .; clone_size: .; cdr3_aa: CASSFPPSGYTF; cdr3_nt: TGTGCCAGCAGCTTTCCTCCCAGTGGCTACACCTTC
v_call: TRBV7-3; j_call: TRBJ2-1; d_call: TRBD2; clone_size: .; cdr3_aa: CASSSTSGGSYEQFF; cdr3_nt: TGTGCCAGCAGCTCTACTAGCGGGGGGTCTTATGAGCAGTTCTTC
v_call: TRBV3-1/TRBV3-2; j_call: TRBJ2-7; d_call: .; clone_size: .; cdr3_aa: CASSQTGTSYEQYF; cdr3_nt: TGTGCCAGCAGCCAGACCGGGACAAGCTACGAGCAGTACTTC
v_call: TRBV10-3; j_call: TRBJ2-4; d_call: TRBD1; clone_size: .; cdr3_aa: CAISGTGANIQYF; cdr3_nt: TGTGCCATCAGTGGGACAGGGGCCAACATTCAGTACTTC
v_call: TRBV2; j_call: TRBJ2-7; d_call: .; clone_size: .; cdr3_aa: CASSDPGMTYEQYF; cdr3_nt: TGTGCCAGCAGTGATCCAGGGATGACCTACGAGCAGTACTTC
v_call: TRBV7-9; j_call: TRBJ1-2; d_call: .; clone_size: .; cdr3_aa: CASSLRFGNSNYGYTF; cdr3_nt: TGTGCCAGCAGCTTGAGGTTCGGGAATTCTAACTATGGCTACACCTTC
v_call: TRBV2; j_call: TRBJ1-1; d_call: TRBD1; clone_size: few; cdr3_aa: CASSELRDRGKTFF; cdr3_nt: TGTGCCAGCAGTGAGCTAAGGGACAGGGGAAAGACTTTCTTT
v_call: TRBV7-2; j_call: TRBJ1-1; d_call: TRBD1; clone_size: .; cdr3_aa: CASSPDRGYTEAFF; cdr3_nt: TGTGCCAGCAGTCCGGACAGGGGATACACTGAAGCTTTCTTT
v_call: TRBV19; j_call: TRBJ1-3; d_call: TRBD1; clone_size: .; cdr3_aa: CASSIVGQGFSGNTIYF; cdr3_nt: TGTGCCAGTAGTATAGTGGGACAGGGGTTTTCTGGAAACACCATATATTTT
v_call: TRBV28; j_call: TRBJ2-1; d_call: .; clone_size: few; cdr3_aa: CASEVYYEQFF; cdr3_nt: TGTGCCAGCGAAGTTTACTATGAGCAGTTCTTC
v_call: TRBV2; j_call: TRBJ1-5; d_call: .; clone_size: .; cdr3_aa: CASKQGSQPQHF; cdr3_nt: TGTGCCAGCAAACAGGGAAGTCAGCCCCAGCATTTT